Reported below is one T cell receptor (beta chain). The target antigen is unknown. Expressed TCRB transcripts got sequenced, as all isolated RNA was reverse transcribed. It was found that naive, central memory and regulatory T cell samples averaged about 3.4 million reads. Profiled with immunoSEQ multiplex PCR; TCRdb holds only in-frame clones, not every one. The repertoire holds more than 55,000 clones, 52% seen once, with 2.6% in the top ten. The length of the CDR3 is 16 residues. Deletions cut 6 bases from V and 3 bases from J, with 19 bases between. Germline CDR1 and CDR2: MNHNY and SVGAGI (reference sequence). The data stem from a study of beta chain features in type 1 diabetes. Study results and limitations: Patients with Type 1 diabetes showed moderately but significantly shorter TCRB CDR3s in all four CD4+ subsets.

The V call is TRBV6-6, the J call TRBJ2-3; D gene uncertain. Sequenced: Tregs from blood. This receptor was obtained from a woman between 40 and 50 years old with type 1 diabetes. The CDR3 loop is CASSPRLQFGTDTQYF. CDR3 in DNA: TGTGCCAGCAGCCCGCGACTCCAGTTCGGGACAGATACGCAGTATTTT.